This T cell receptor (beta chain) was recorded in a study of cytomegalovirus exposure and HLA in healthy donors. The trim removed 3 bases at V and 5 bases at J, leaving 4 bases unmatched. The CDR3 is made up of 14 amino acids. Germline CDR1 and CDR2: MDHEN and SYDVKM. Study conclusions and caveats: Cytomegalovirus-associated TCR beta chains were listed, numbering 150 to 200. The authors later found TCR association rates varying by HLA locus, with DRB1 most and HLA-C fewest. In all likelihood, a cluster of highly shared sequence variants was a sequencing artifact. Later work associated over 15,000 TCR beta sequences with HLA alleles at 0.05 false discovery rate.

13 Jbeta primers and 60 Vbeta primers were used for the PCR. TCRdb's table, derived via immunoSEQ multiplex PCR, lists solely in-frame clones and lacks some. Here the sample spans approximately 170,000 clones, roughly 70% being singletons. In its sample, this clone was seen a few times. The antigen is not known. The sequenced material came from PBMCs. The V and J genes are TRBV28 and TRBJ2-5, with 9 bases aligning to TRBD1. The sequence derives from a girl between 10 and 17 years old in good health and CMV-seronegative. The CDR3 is CASSFTGGGETQYF. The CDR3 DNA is TGTGCCAGCAGTTTCACAGGGGGCGGGGAGACCCAGTACTTC. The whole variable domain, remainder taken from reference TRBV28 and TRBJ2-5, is DVKVTQSSRYLVKRTGEKVFLECVQDMDHENMFWYRQDPGLGLRLIYFSYDVKMKEKGDIPEGYSVSREKKERFSLILESASTNQTSMYLCASSFTGGGETQYFGPGTRLLVL.